This TCR beta chain was documented in a study of low-dose radiotherapy and immunotherapy resistance in tumors. Regarding time point: before trial treatment. TRAV and TRBV primers primed cDNA for both TCRalpha and TCRbeta. The authors ran about 21 PCR cycles to amplify TCRs with a constant-region primer and V-primer adapter. MiXCR, applied by TCRdb to the reads, yields one record per CDR3 protein. The sample has tens of thousands of distinct CDR3 sequences; roughly a tenth are singletons. Ten or more counts support this clonotype. The source of this sequence is a male donor with prostate cancer. Sequencing used PBMCs, obtained before treatment.

The CDR3 region is CASSFSGSIYNEQFF. The DNA for the CDR3 is TGTGCCAGCAGCTTTAGCGGGAGTATTTACAATGAGCAGTTCTTC. The J gene is TRBJ2-1, the V gene TRBV5-4, with 9 positions matching TRBD2. This CDR3 has 15 residues. Germline V gene lookup returns CDR1 SGHNT and CDR2 YYREEE (reference sequence). The J segment lost 4 bases and the V segment lost 2 bases, leaving 4 bases of the junction unmatched. The full variable domain, in which reference TRBV5-4 and TRBJ2-1 provide the parts outside the CDR3, is ETGVTQSPTHLIKTRGQQVTLRCSSQSGHNTVSWYQQALGQGPQFIFQYYREEENGRGNFPPRFSGLQFPNYSSELNVNALELDDSALYLCASSFSGSIYNEQFFGPGTRLTVL.